This is a list of T cell receptor beta chains from one sample in a study of chemoradiotherapy in HPV16-positive cancers. Sequenced by immunoSEQ multiplex PCR; TCRdb stores in-frame clones only, minus some. The sample lists 12,000 to 15,000 clones; approximately 90% were seen once. The input for sequencing was blood, taken from a patient who underwent chemoradiotherapy. All receptors derive from a human donor with HPV-associated anogenital cancer. Each CDR3 is given with its conserved first and last residue. A D gene is named only where the DNA matches it firmly. Some rows have no size entry. The others give once, few or many, or a class for an expanded clone.

D,size,V,J,CDR3,DNA
TRBD1,once,TRBV9,TRBJ1-2,CASSVARGQPNYGYTF,TGTGCCAGCAGCGTAGCTAGGGGACAGCCCAATTATGGCTACACCTTC
TRBD1,-,TRBV9,TRBJ1-6,CASSRQGAVNSPLHF,TGTGCCAGCAGCAGACAGGGGGCAGTTAATTCACCCCTCCACTTT
-,once,TRBV11-2,TRBJ1-6,CASSSEQYSPLHF,TGTGCCAGCAGCTCAGAACAATATTCACCCCTCCACTTT
TRBD1,once,TRBV6-5,TRBJ2-7,CASSPGQGAGYEQYF,TGTGCCAGCAGCCCTGGACAGGGGGCGGGTTACGAGCAGTACTTC
TRBD1,few,TRBV30,TRBJ1-5,CAWSVDRDQPQHF,TGTGCCTGGAGTGTGGACAGGGATCAGCCCCAGCATTTT
TRBD1,-,TRBV7-3,TRBJ2-3,CASSRTGGGITDTQYF,TGTGCCAGCAGCCGCACAGGGGGCGGGATAACAGATACGCAGTATTTT
-,once,TRBV5-1,TRBJ1-4,CASSLAMGNSWILRGEKLFF,TGCGCCAGCAGCTTGGCGATGGGAAACAGTTGGATTTTAAGGGGTGAAAAACTGTTTTTT
-,-,TRBV29-1,TRBJ2-7,CSVEEGPGLDYEQYF,TGCAGCGTTGAAGAGGGGCCGGGACTCGACTACGAGCAGTACTTC
-,few,TRBV19,TRBJ1-1,CASSPHAMNTEAFF,TGTGCCAGTAGCCCGCACGCGATGAACACTGAAGCTTTCTTT
-,-,TRBV7-9,TRBJ2-5,CASSKTWGGGDLQETQYF,TGTGCCAGCAGCAAAACTTGGGGAGGGGGCGACCTCCAAGAGACCCAGTACTTC
TRBD1,-,TRBV7-6,TRBJ2-7,CASSDTPGQGSEQYF,TGTGCCAGCAGCGACACCCCGGGACAGGGCTCCGAGCAGTACTTC
TRBD2,-,TRBV6-1,TRBJ2-5,CASRAGVIQETQYF,TGTGCCAGCAGAGCGGGAGTCATCCAAGAGACCCAGTACTTC
-,-,TRBV7-9,TRBJ1-1,CASSLVAGAPEAFF,TGTGCCAGCAGCTTAGTGGCAGGGGCCCCTGAAGCTTTCTTT
TRBD2,-,TRBV27,TRBJ2-7,CASSFGGASYEQYF,TGTGCCAGCAGTTTCGGGGGGGCCAGCTACGAGCAGTACTTC
TRBD1,-,TRBV5-6,TRBJ2-2,CASSLARGTFAGELFF,TGTGCCAGCAGCTTGGCCAGGGGGACCTTCGCCGGGGAGCTGTTTTTT
-,-,TRBV6-6,TRBJ1-5,CASSLGGGASNQPQHF,TGTGCCAGCAGTCTAGGGGGAGGGGCAAGCAATCAGCCCCAGCATTTT
-,-,TRBV4-3,TRBJ2-7,CASSQERGGGYEQYF,TGCGCCAGCAGCCAAGAACGCGGGGGCGGCTACGAGCAGTACTTC
-,-,TRBV7-9,TRBJ1-1,CASSRALNTEAFF,TGTGCCAGCAGTCGGGCCTTGAACACTGAAGCTTTCTTT
-,-,TRBV11-2,TRBJ2-7,CASSSLSGQHYEQYF,TGTGCCAGCAGCTCCCTCTCGGGACAACACTACGAGCAGTACTTC
-,-,TRBV7-9,TRBJ1-3,CASSPRGGPNSGNTIYF,TGTGCCAGCAGCCCCCGTGGGGGCCCCAACTCTGGAAACACCATATATTTT
-,-,TRBV15,TRBJ1-1,CATSRDVNSGAFF,TGTGCCACCAGCAGAGATGTCAACAGCGGGGCTTTCTTT
-,-,TRBV11-2,TRBJ1-1,CASSSRSTYRDRNTEAFF,TGTGCCAGCAGCTCTCGCTCAACTTACAGGGATAGAAACACTGAAGCTTTCTTT
TRBD2,-,TRBV18,TRBJ2-1,CASSPPGGGGRYNEQFF,TGTGCCAGCTCACCACCGGGGGGGGGAGGACGCTACAATGAGCAGTTCTTC
TRBD1,-,TRBV19,TRBJ1-1,CASRGETGAIAEAFF,TGTGCCAGTAGAGGCGAGACAGGGGCAATAGCTGAAGCTTTCTTT
TRBD1,-,TRBV5-1,TRBJ1-1,CASSQRQGMYTEAFF,TGCGCCAGCAGCCAGAGACAGGGAATGTACACTGAAGCTTTCTTT
-,-,TRBV19,TRBJ1-2,CASSISQGIYGYTF,TGTGCCAGTAGTATCTCACAGGGTATCTATGGCTACACCTTC
TRBD1,-,TRBV11-2,TRBJ1-6,CASRGPGQNSPLHF,TGTGCCAGCAGGGGGCCGGGACAGAATTCACCCCTCCACTTT
TRBD2,-,TRBV7-2,TRBJ2-2,CASSLAGGGAWVGELFF,TGTGCCAGCAGCTTAGCGGGCGGGGGGGCCTGGGTCGGGGAGCTGTTTTTT
-,-,TRBV28,TRBJ2-7,CASDSSYEQYF,TGTGCCAGCGACAGCTCCTACGAGCAGTACTTC
-,-,TRBV6-5,TRBJ2-3,CASSRGGADTQYF,TGTGCCAGCAGCCGCGGTGGCGCAGATACGCAGTATTTT
TRBD1,-,TRBV7-2,TRBJ2-5,CASSPPRTGTAETQYF,TGTGCCAGCAGCCCGCCCAGAACCGGGACAGCAGAGACCCAGTACTTC
TRBD1,-,TRBV19,TRBJ1-4,CASSPQGAQEKLFF,TGTGCCAGTAGCCCACAGGGGGCGCAGGAAAAACTGTTTTTT
-,-,TRBV4-1,TRBJ1-4,CASSLGRGRGLREKLFF,TGCGCCAGCAGCCTGGGGAGAGGCAGAGGCCTTCGGGAAAAACTGTTTTTT
TRBD1,-,TRBV27,TRBJ2-7,CASSPRAGGFKEQYF,TGTGCCAGCAGTCCCCGTGCAGGGGGCTTTAAGGAGCAGTACTTC
-,-,TRBV29-1,TRBJ2-3,CGPLVSGSLTDTQYF,TGCGGGCCCTTGGTAAGCGGGTCCCTCACAGATACGCAGTATTTT
TRBD1,-,TRBV18,TRBJ1-2,CASSPGTGKPYGYTF,TGTGCCAGCTCACCAGGGACAGGAAAGCCCTATGGCTACACCTTC
TRBD2,-,TRBV11-2,TRBJ2-7,CASSFDRGLAVELGEQYF,TGTGCCAGCAGCTTCGACCGGGGACTAGCGGTCGAACTTGGCGAGCAGTACTTC
TRBD2,-,TRBV5-5,TRBJ2-1,CASTLLSTGGLHEQFF,TGTGCCAGCACCCTTTTGTCAACGGGGGGGCTCCATGAGCAGTTCTTC
TRBD1,-,TRBV5-5,TRBJ1-5,CASSRQGSGNQPQHF,TGTGCCAGCAGCCGACAGGGATCAGGCAATCAGCCCCAGCATTTT
TRBD1,-,TRBV13,TRBJ1-2,CASTNPGGFGVGNYGYTF,TGTGCCAGCACCAACCCAGGGGGATTCGGTGTGGGCAACTATGGCTACACCTTC
TRBD2,once,TRBV5-5,TRBJ2-7,CASSFRGGGAYEQYF,TGTGCCAGCAGCTTTCGGGGCGGGGGGGCCTACGAGCAGTACTTC
TRBD2,-,TRBV6-5,TRBJ2-3,CASSYSTAGGRDTQYF,TGTGCCAGCAGTTACTCGACAGCGGGGGGGCGAGATACGCAGTATTTT
-,once,TRBV11-3,TRBJ2-5,CASSSSRVETQYF,TGTGCCAGCAGCTCTTCCCGGGTGGAGACCCAGTACTTC
-,-,TRBV11-2,TRBJ1-4,CASSLDGRASSTNEKLFF,TGTGCCAGCAGCTTAGATGGTCGAGCCAGTTCAACTAATGAAAAACTGTTTTTT
TRBD1,-,TRBV5-4,TRBJ1-3,CASSFQGAGNTIYF,TGTGCCAGCAGCTTCCAGGGGGCGGGAAACACCATATATTTT
TRBD1,-,TRBV5-1,TRBJ1-4,CASGQGSANEKLFF,TGCGCCAGCGGACAGGGGTCTGCTAATGAAAAACTGTTTTTT
-,-,TRBV5-6,TRBJ1-4,CASSLYSGGVGEKLFF,TGTGCCAGCAGCTTGTATTCCGGGGGGGTTGGTGAAAAACTGTTTTTT
-,-,TRBV11-3,TRBJ1-5,CASSLGQAQHF,TGTGCCAGCAGCTTAGGACAGGCCCAGCATTTT
-,-,TRBV7-3,TRBJ2-5,CASSLGRRLGETQYF,TGTGCCAGCAGCTTAGGCAGACGGCTGGGGGAGACCCAGTACTTC
TRBD1,-,TRBV5-6,TRBJ2-1,CASRAYGTGEYNEQFF,TGTGCCAGCAGAGCCTACGGGACAGGGGAATACAATGAGCAGTTCTTC
TRBD1,-,TRBV4-1,TRBJ1-6,CASSQPGQGGSPLHF,TGCGCCAGCAGCCAACCTGGACAGGGGGGTTCACCCCTCCACTTT
-,-,TRBV7-2,TRBJ2-2,CASSLAAVSRELFF,TGTGCCAGCAGCTTAGCGGCAGTTAGCCGGGAGCTGTTTTTT
-,-,TRBV14,TRBJ1-1,CASSQGVHMRAFF,TGTGCCAGCAGCCAAGGGGTTCACATGAGGGCTTTCTTT
TRBD2,-,TRBV18,TRBJ2-1,CASSPLPPQRGINEQFF,TGTGCCAGCTCACCACTTCCACCCCAGCGGGGGATAAATGAGCAGTTCTTC
-,-,TRBV21-1,TRBJ2-7,CASSNARDRNYEQYF,TGTGCCAGCAGCAACGCCCGGGACCGGAACTACGAGCAGTACTTC
TRBD1,-,TRBV5-5,TRBJ2-7,CASSFGTALTYEQYF,TGTGCCAGCAGCTTTGGGACAGCCCTCACCTACGAGCAGTACTTC
-,-,TRBV30,TRBJ2-3,CAWILPDFRDTQYF,TGTGCCTGGATTCTACCCGACTTTAGAGATACGCAGTATTTT
TRBD2,-,TRBV7-2,TRBJ2-3,CASSSRPLAGGRLDTQYF,TGTGCCAGCAGCTCAAGGCCCCTAGCGGGGGGGCGGTTAGATACGCAGTATTTT
-,-,TRBV30,TRBJ1-2,CAWSSGYLGGYTF,TGTGCCTGGAGTTCAGGGTATTTAGGTGGCTACACCTTC
TRBD1,-,TRBV18,TRBJ1-1,CASSQGARNTEAFF,TGTGCCAGCTCACAGGGGGCCCGGAACACTGAAGCTTTCTTT